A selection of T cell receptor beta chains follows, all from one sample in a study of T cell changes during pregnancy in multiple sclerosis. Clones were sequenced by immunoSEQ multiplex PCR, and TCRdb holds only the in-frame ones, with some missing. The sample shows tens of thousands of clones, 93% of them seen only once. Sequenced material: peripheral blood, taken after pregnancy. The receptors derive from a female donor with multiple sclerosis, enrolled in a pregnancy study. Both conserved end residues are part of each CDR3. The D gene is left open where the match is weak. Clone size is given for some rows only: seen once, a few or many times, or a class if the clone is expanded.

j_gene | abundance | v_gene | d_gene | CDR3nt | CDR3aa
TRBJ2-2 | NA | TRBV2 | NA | TGTGCCAGCAGTGGGTTTTATCTAGGAGGGACCGGGGAGCTGTTTTTT | CASSGFYLGGTGELFF
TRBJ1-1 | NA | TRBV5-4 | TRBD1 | TGTGCCAGCATCCAACAGGGGGCGGACACTGAAGCTTTCTTT | CASIQQGADTEAFF
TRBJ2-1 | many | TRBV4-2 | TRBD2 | TGTGCCAGCAGCCAAGAGAGCGGGGATTACAATGAGCAGTTCTTC | CASSQESGDYNEQFF
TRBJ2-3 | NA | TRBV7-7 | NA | TGTGCTAGCAGCTTTATGGGGCCCACAGATACGCAGTATTTT | CASSFMGPTDTQYF
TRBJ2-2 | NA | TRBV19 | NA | TGTGCCAGTAAGCGTAGCAGGGGGGATTCCGGGGAGCTGTTTTTT | CASKRSRGDSGELFF
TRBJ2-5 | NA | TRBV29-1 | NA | TGCAGCGTTAGTTTTAGCCAAGAGACCCAGTACTTC | CSVSFSQETQYF
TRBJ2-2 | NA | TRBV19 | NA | TGTGCCAGTAGTATTCAGGATTCCGGGGAGCTGTTTTTT | CASSIQDSGELFF
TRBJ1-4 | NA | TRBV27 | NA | TGTGCCAGCAGTTTACCGGCTCACCCGAGGGAAAAACTGTTTTTT | CASSLPAHPREKLFF
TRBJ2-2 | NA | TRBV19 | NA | TGTGCCAGTACCCCCTTCACCGGGGAGCTGTTTTTT | CASTPFTGELFF
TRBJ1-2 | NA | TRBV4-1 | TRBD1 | TGCGCCAGCAGCCAAGATCTTGGAACAGGGGGCTATGGCTACACCTTC | CASSQDLGTGGYGYTF
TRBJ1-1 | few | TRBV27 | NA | TGTGCCAGCAGTCAAAGGGGGGGGGATAGAGGGAACACTGAAGCTTTCTTT | CASSQRGGDRGNTEAFF
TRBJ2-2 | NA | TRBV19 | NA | TGTGCCAGTAGTGCCCAGGGGTGGGTCACCGGGGAGCTGTTTTTT | CASSAQGWVTGELFF
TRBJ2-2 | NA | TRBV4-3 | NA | TGCGCCAGCAGCCAAGAGTATCCCTACACCGGGGAGCTGTTTTTT | CASSQEYPYTGELFF
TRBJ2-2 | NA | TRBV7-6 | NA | TGTGCCAGCAGCTTAGGGTCGGAGTCCGGGGAGCTGTTTTTT | CASSLGSESGELFF
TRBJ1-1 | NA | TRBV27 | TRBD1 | TGTGCCAGCAGTTTTAGGGACAGGAACACTGAAGCTTTCTTT | CASSFRDRNTEAFF
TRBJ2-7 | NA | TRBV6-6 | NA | TGTGCCAGCAGCCCACCCCGGGACTCGTCCTGCGAGCAGTACTTC | CASSPPRDSSCEQYF
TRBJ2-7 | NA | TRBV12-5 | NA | TGTGCTAGTGGGAGACTAATCGAGCAGTACTTC | CASGRLIEQYF
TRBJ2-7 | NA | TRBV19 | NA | TGTGCCAGTAGACGGGACTTGAGCTCCTACGAGCAGTACTTC | CASRRDLSSYEQYF
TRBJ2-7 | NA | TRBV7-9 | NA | TGTGCCAGCAGCTTCCCGGGATCCTACGAGCAGTACTTC | CASSFPGSYEQYF
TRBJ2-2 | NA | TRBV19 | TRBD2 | TGTGCCAGTAGTATAAGCGGGACTAGCGGTAACACCGGGGAGCTGTTTTTT | CASSISGTSGNTGELFF
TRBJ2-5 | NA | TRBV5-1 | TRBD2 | TGCGCCAGCAGCTCACTAGCGGAAGAGACCCAGTACTTC | CASSSLAEETQYF
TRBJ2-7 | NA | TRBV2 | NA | TGTGCCAGCAGCGCGGAGTACAACGAGCAGTACTTC | CASSAEYNEQYF